Shown below are 25 T cell receptor beta chains from a single sample sequenced in a study of T cells in Graves' hyperthyroidism and ophthalmopathy. The investigators amplified TCR beta CDR3 regions from RNA transcripts. First-round RT-PCR of the TCR CDR3 relied on the HTBI primer set. TCRdb reprocessed the multiplex PCR reads with MiXCR, giving one entry per CDR3 protein. The sample yields about 250,000 distinct CDR3 sequences, roughly 20% seen once. Material: blood. The receptors were gathered from a young man with Graves' ophthalmopathy.

This clonotype was seen ten or more times. The chain employs TRBV28 and TRBJ1-1; D may be TRBD1 (5 bases). Germline V lookup: CDR1 MDHEN, CDR2 SYDVKM. The CDR3 sequence is 14 residues long. With 3 bases removed from V and 6 bases from J, the gap between germline ends came to 14 bases. CDR3 nucleotides: TGTGCCAGCAGTTTCAATCCCGGGGCTGCTGAAGCTTTCTTT. Protein product: CASSFNPGAAEAFF.

This clonotype was found many times. This chain joins TRBV19 and TRBJ2-7; 13 positions match TRBD2. This CDR3 has 15 amino acids. V shed 1 base and J 6 bases; nucleotides not matched to a gene: 3. Germline CDR1 is LNHDA and CDR2 is SQIVND (reference sequence). The CDR3 sequence: CASSIGLAGGSEQYF. DNA of the CDR3: TGTGCCAGTAGTATAGGACTAGCGGGAGGAAGCGAGCAGTACTTC.

This clonotype was seen at least ten times. The rearrangement links TRBV18 to TRBJ2-3, with 8 bases matching TRBD2. Germline CDR1 and CDR2: KGHSH and LQKENI. CDR3 length equals 18 residues. Trimming cost V 7 bases and J 0 bases; bases outside gene matches: 15. CDR3 residues: CASYTTPGPSGSTDTQYF. Written as DNA, the CDR3 is TGTGCCAGCTATACCACCCCCGGGCCTAGCGGGAGCACAGATACGCAGTATTTT.

At least ten counts were recorded for this clonotype. The chain links TRBV5-1 to TRBJ2-5; no clear D. The CDR3 loop spans 14 amino acids. Per the germline V gene, CDR1 is SGHRS and CDR2 is YFSETQ. V dropped 2 bases and J dropped 5 bases, with 13 bases sitting between them. CDR3 bases: TGCGCCAGCAGCTTCGGGCGCTATGGGGAGACCCAGTACTTC. Translation gives CASSFGRYGETQYF.

This sequence joins TRBV10-2 and TRBJ2-1; the match to TRBD2 covers 11 bases. Germline V gene sequence: CDR1 WSHSY, CDR2 SAAADI. This CDR3 has 19 amino acids. The ends lost 1 base at V and 6 bases at J; junction bases unmatched: 14. CDR3 DNA sequence: TGCGCCAGCAGTGAGTATAGCGGGAGGGCCCTCGATTTGTTCAATGAGCAGTTCTTC. Its translation: CASSEYSGRALDLFNEQFF.

This clonotype was counted at least ten times. The chain couples TRBV20-1 to TRBJ2-5; maybe TRBD1 (5 bases). From germline, CDR1 is DFQATT and CDR2 SNEGSKA (reference sequence). The CDR3 has 13 amino acids. Trimming left V 3 bases short and J 3 bases short, with 11 bases between. CDR3 amino acids: CSASTTREETQYF. CDR3 DNA sequence: TGCAGTGCTAGTACCACCAGGGAAGAGACCCAGTACTTC.

The gene calls are TRBV12-3 or TRBV12-4 and TRBJ2-1; no clear D. The CDR3 length is 11 residues. V gave up 6 bases and J gave up 4 bases, with 4 bases separating them. The CDR3 DNA follows: TGTGCCAGCAGAAGATACAATGAGCAGTTCTTC. This encodes CASRRYNEQFF.

The V call is TRBV25-1, the J call TRBJ2-2, with D possibly being TRBD1 or TRBD2 (5 bases each). Trimming removed 7 bases at V and 10 bases at J, with 13 bases between. Germline V gene data show CDR1 as MGHDK and CDR2 as SYGVNS. This CDR3 region has 12 residues. The CDR3 DNA follows: TGTGCCAGCAAAGGGGAGTTTAAGGAGCTGTTTTTT. Its protein product is CASKGEFKELFF.

The genes are TRBV4-1 and TRBJ1-1; possible D gene TRBD1, 5 bases. Germline CDR1 is MGHRA and CDR2 is YSYEKL. Trimming pared 4 bases from V and 6 bases from J, leaving 15 bases between. The CDR3 sequence is 14 residues long. CDR3 protein: CASSRDRTISEAFF. CDR3 sequence (DNA): TGCGCCAGCAGCCGCGACCGGACAATCTCTGAAGCTTTCTTT.

The chain employs TRBV24-1 and TRBJ2-1; 8 bases line up with TRBD2. Germline values: CDR1 KGHDR, CDR2 SFDVKD. V was clipped by 3 bases and J by 0 bases; unmatched bases: 3. CDR3 length: 16 amino acids. CDR3 bases: TGTGCCACCAGTGATCGACTAGCGAGCTCCTACAATGAGCAGTTCTTC. Its translation is CATSDRLASSYNEQFF.

This clonotype was recorded at least ten times. CDR3 region: CASSVELGAGNEQFF. The DNA of the CDR3 is TGTGCCAGCAGCGTAGAGCTGGGGGCAGGCAATGAGCAGTTCTTC. This chain links TRBV9 with TRBJ2-1, with TRBD1 as a possible D gene (6 bases). This CDR3 contains 15 residues. CDR1 is SGDLS and CDR2 is YYNGEE in the germline V gene. The V and J ends lost 0 bases and 6 bases respectively, with 13 bases between them.

This clonotype was counted ten times or more. The chain links TRBV30 to TRBJ1-5, with D perhaps matching TRBD1 (6 bases). The V end was cut by 0 bases, the J end by 6 bases, with 9 bases between. The CDR3 extends over 13 amino acids. In germline, CDR1 is GTSNPN, CDR2 SVGIG (reference sequence). Here the CDR3 reads CAWSVKGGQPQHF. In DNA form, the CDR3 reads TGTGCCTGGAGTGTGAAAGGGGGTCAGCCCCAGCATTTT. Filled out from reference TRBV30 and TRBJ1-5, the complete variable domain reads SQTIHQWPATLVQPVGSPLSLECTVEGTSNPNLYWYRQAAGRGLQLLFYSVGIGQISSEVPQNLSASRPQDRQFILSSKKLLLSDSGFYLCAWSVKGGQPQHFGDGTRLSIL.

This clonotype was seen many times. The V gene is TRBV9, the J gene TRBJ2-5; TRBD2 might be the D (6 bases). This CDR3 has 13 amino acids. Trimming stripped 4 bases from V and 2 bases from J, with 9 bases between. CDR1 and CDR2 (germline): SGDLS, YYNGEE. The CDR3 nucleotides are TGTGCCAGCAGCCTACGGGGGCAAGAGACCCAGTACTTC. Its protein product is CASSLRGQETQYF.

The table lists this clonotype with many counts. The chain combines TRBV20-1 with TRBJ2-7, with unresolved D. Per the germline V gene, CDR1 is DFQATT and CDR2 is SNEGSKA (reference sequence). There are 14 residues in the CDR3. V was pared by 4 bases and J by 3 bases, with 16 bases between. The CDR3, as DNA: TGCAGTGCTAAACCTGTGGGTGGATACTACGAGCAGTACTTC. Amino acids: CSAKPVGGYYEQYF.

The rearrangement joins TRBV28 to TRBJ2-3, with 10 positions matching TRBD1. V was pared by 7 bases and J by 3 bases, with 16 bases of the junction left unmatched. Germline CDR1 MDHEN, CDR2 SYDVKM. The length of the CDR3 is 18 residues. CDR3 region: CASNPGTGERLGTDTQYF. Written as DNA, the CDR3 is TGTGCCAGCAACCCGGGGACAGGGGAACGCCTGGGGACAGATACGCAGTATTTT.

This clonotype showed up just a few times. The CDR3 DNA sequence: TGTGCCAGCAGTTTAACCAGGGGGCGTTCTTACTACGAGCAGTACTTC. Translating gives CASSLTRGRSYYEQYF. The chain links TRBV2 to TRBJ2-7; TRBD1 matches 8 bases. Losses at the gene ends were 5 bases for V and 3 bases for J; bases not matched to a gene: 12. CDR1 is SNHLY, CDR2 FYNNEI, per germline. There are 16 residues in the CDR3.

This clonotype has ten or more counts. The junction shows a germline mismatch at one end, possibly a read error. V and J are TRBV5-1 and TRBJ2-7; tentatively, D is TRBD1 (8 bases). CDR3 length equals 14 residues. Germline CDR1 reads SGHRS; CDR2 reads YFSETQ. The CDR3: CASSLGQGLYEQYF. The CDR3 DNA sequence: TGTGCCAGCAGCTTAGGACAGGGACTATACGAGCAGTACTTC.

For the CDR3, the DNA is TGTGCCAGCAGTTACAGTCGACAGGGATCGGAATACGAGCAGTACTTC. Amino acids: CASSYSRQGSEYEQYF. The rearrangement joins TRBV6-2 or TRBV6-3 to TRBJ2-7; 7 nucleotides match TRBD1. The CDR3 contains 16 residues. The trim removed 2 bases at V and 4 bases at J, leaving 11 bases unmatched. Germline loops: CDR1 MNHEY, CDR2 SVGEGT.

The chain joins TRBV6-1 to TRBJ1-5; no definite D call. V gave up 5 bases and J gave up 10 bases, with 21 bases separating them. The CDR3 extends over 15 amino acids. Per the germline V gene, CDR1 is MNHNS and CDR2 is SASEGT. CDR3 sequence: CASSYSWEAGSPQHF. Written as DNA, the CDR3 is TGTGCCAGCAGTTATAGTTGGGAGGCCGGGAGTCCCCAGCATTTT.

The chain employs TRBV20-1 and TRBJ2-7; the D gene is possibly TRBD2 (6 bases). Germline lookup yields CDR1 DFQATT and CDR2 SNEGSKA (reference sequence). Trimming took 3 bases from V and 4 from J, leaving 13 bases between them. The CDR3 has 13 residues. The CDR3 region has the DNA TGCAGTGCTAGCACCGGACTACTATACGAGCAGTACTTC. Translation gives CSASTGLLYEQYF.

This clonotype was counted a few times. The rearrangement links TRBV7-3 to TRBJ1-5, with 8 bases that match TRBD1. The CDR3 has 17 residues. V dropped 5 bases and J dropped 6; count of bases not matched to a gene: 15. CDR1 SGHTA and CDR2 FQGTGA come from the germline V gene. DNA for the CDR3: TGTGCCAGCAGCCCGCTCCCGGACAGGGCGGTGAGTCAGCCCCAGCATTTT. It specifies CASSPLPDRAVSQPQHF. Together with reference TRBV7-3 and TRBJ1-5, the CDR3 gives the full variable domain: GAGVSQTPSNKVTEKGKYVELRCDPISGHTALYWYRQSLGQGPEFLIYFQGTGAADDSGLPNDRFFAVRPEGSVSTLKIQRTERGDSAVYLCASSPLPDRAVSQPQHFGDGTRLSIL.

This clonotype was recorded at least ten times. V gene TRBV11-2 combines with J gene TRBJ2-3; no definite D call. CDR3 length: 11 residues. V was clipped by 9 bases and J by 7 bases, with 11 bases between them. Looked up from germline, CDR1 is SGHAT and CDR2 is FQNNGV. The CDR3 here is CASDMSNTQYF. CDR3 in DNA: TGTGCCAGTGACATGAGTAATACGCAGTATTTT.

The chain combines TRBV18 with TRBJ1-5; 9 positions agree with TRBD1. The CDR3 is made up of 13 amino acids. Germline CDR1 reads KGHSH; CDR2 reads LQKENI. Trimming at V came to 8 bases and at J to 6 bases, leaving 5 bases not matched to a gene. In DNA, the CDR3 is TGTGCCAGCGGCGGGACAGGGTCTCAGCCCCAGCATTTT. Protein sequence: CASGGTGSQPQHF.

The chain couples TRBV3-1 to TRBJ2-7; TRBD1 agrees at 9 bases. This CDR3 has 16 amino acids. J was trimmed by 6 bases and V by 4 bases; bases with no gene match: 13. From germline, CDR1 is LGHDT and CDR2 YNNKEL (reference sequence). Written as DNA, the CDR3 is TGTGCCAGCAGCCCCACACAGGGGGCAAACCCTCGCGAGCAGTACTTC. As protein: CASSPTQGANPREQYF.

This clonotype was seen at least ten times. The chain links TRBV2 to TRBJ2-1; 11 bases are shared with TRBD2. Looked up from germline, CDR1 is SNHLY and CDR2 is FYNNEI. Unmatched junction bases numbered 7, after V lost 5 bases and J lost 10 bases. The CDR3 loop spans 14 amino acids. DNA for the CDR3: TGTGCCAGCAGTCTGACTAGCGGGGCCTTAGAGCAGTTCTTC. The encoded protein is CASSLTSGALEQFF. Full variable domain (missing parts from reference TRBV2 and TRBJ2-1): EPEVTQTPSHQVTQMGQEVILRCVPISNHLYFYWYRQILGQKVEFLVSFYNNEISEKSEIFDDQFSVERPDGSNFTLKIRSTKLEDSAMYFCASSLTSGALEQFFGPGTRLTVL.